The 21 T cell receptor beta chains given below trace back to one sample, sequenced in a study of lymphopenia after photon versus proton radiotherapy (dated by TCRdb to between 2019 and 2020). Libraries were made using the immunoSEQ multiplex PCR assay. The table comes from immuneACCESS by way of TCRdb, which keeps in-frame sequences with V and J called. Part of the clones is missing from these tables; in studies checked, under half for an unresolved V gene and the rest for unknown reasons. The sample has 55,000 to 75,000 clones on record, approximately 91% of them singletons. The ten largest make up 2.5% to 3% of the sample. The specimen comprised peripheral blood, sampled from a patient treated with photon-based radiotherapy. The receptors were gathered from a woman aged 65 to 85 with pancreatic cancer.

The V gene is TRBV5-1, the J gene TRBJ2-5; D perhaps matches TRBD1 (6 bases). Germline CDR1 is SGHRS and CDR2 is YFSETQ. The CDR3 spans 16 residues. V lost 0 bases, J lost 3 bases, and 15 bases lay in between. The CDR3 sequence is CASSLGQAIVEETQYF. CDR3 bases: TGCGCCAGCAGCTTGGGACAGGCTATTGTAGAAGAGACCCAGTACTTC.

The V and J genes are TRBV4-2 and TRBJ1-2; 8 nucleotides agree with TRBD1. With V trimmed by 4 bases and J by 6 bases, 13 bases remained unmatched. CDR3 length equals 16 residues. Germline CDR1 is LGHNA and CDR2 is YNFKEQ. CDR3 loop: CASSPQMGQAGHGYTF. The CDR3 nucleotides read TGTGCCAGCAGCCCACAAATGGGACAGGCCGGCCATGGCTACACCTTC.

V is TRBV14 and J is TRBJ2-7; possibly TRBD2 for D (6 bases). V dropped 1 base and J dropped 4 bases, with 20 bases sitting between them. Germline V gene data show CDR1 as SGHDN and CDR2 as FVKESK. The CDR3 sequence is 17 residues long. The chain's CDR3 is CASSQVVGGFGYYEQYF. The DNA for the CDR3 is TGTGCCAGCAGCCAAGTCGTAGGAGGGTTTGGGTATTACGAGCAGTACTTC.

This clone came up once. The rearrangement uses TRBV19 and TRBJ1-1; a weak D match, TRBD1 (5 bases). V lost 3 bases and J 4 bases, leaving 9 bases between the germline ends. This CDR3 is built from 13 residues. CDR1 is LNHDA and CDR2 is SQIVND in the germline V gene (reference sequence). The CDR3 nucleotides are TGTGCCAGTAGTATCGGGGGGAGCACTGAAGCTTTCTTT. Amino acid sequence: CASSIGGSTEAFF.

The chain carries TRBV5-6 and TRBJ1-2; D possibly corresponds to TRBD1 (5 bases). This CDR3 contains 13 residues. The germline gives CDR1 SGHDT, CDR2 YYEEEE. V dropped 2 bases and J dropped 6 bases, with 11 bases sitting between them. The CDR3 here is CASSLGTGDGYTF. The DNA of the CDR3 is TGTGCCAGCAGCTTAGGTACGGGGGATGGCTACACCTTC.

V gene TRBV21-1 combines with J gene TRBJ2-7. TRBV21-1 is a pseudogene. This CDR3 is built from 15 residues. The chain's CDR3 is CASSRKGGNQGEQYF. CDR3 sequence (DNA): TGTGCCAGCAGCAGAAAGGGGGGAAATCAGGGCGAGCAGTACTTC.

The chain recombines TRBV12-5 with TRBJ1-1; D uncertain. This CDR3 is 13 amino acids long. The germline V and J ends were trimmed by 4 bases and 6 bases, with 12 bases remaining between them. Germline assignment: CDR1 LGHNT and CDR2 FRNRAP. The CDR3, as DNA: TGTGCTAGTGGTTCCACCTCGGCTGCTGAAGCTTTCTTT. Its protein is CASGSTSAAEAFF.

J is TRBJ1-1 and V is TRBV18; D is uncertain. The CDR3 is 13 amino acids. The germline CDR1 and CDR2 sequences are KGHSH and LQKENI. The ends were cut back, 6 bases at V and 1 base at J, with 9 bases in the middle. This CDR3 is CASSSRRNTEAFF. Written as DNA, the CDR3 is TGTGCCAGCTCGTCCAGGAGGAACACTGAAGCTTTCTTT. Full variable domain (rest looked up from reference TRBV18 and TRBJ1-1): NAGVMQNPRHLVRRRGQEARLRCSPMKGHSHVYWYRQLPEEGLKFMVYLQKENIIDESGMPKERFSAEFPKEGPSILRIQQVVRGDSAAYFCASSSRRNTEAFFGQGTRLTVV.

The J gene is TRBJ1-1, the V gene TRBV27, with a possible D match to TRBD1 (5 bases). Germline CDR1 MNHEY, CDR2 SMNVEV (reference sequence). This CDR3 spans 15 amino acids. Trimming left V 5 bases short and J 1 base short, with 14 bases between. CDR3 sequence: CASSRGGTGNTEAFF. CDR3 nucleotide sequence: TGTGCCAGCAGTCGGGGGGGGACGGGGAACACTGAAGCTTTCTTT.

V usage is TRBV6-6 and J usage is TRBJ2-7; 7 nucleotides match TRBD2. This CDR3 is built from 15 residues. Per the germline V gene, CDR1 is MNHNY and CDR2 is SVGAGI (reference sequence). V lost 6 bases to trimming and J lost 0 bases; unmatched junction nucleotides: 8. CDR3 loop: CASSLKRGSSYEQYF. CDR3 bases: TGTGCCAGCAGCCTCAAGCGGGGCAGCTCCTACGAGCAGTACTTC.

The DNA of the CDR3 is TGTGCCAGCAGTTTATCAAGAGGGTCCGGGGGGCGCGTTGATGGCTACACCTTC. It is translated as CASSLSRGSGGRVDGYTF. This sequence joins TRBV27 and TRBJ1-2; tentatively, D is TRBD1 (6 bases). Deletions cut 0 bases from V and 6 bases from J, with 23 bases between. Germline V gives CDR1 MNHEY, CDR2 SMNVEV (reference sequence). This CDR3 spans 18 amino acids.

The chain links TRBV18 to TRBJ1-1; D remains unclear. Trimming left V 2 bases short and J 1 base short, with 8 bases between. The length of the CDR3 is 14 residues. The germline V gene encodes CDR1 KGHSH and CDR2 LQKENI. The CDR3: CASSPRQQNTEAFF. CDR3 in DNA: TGTGCCAGCTCACCAAGACAACAGAACACTGAAGCTTTCTTT. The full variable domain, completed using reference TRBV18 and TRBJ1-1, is NAGVMQNPRHLVRRRGQEARLRCSPMKGHSHVYWYRQLPEEGLKFMVYLQKENIIDESGMPKERFSAEFPKEGPSILRIQQVVRGDSAAYFCASSPRQQNTEAFFGQGTRLTVV.

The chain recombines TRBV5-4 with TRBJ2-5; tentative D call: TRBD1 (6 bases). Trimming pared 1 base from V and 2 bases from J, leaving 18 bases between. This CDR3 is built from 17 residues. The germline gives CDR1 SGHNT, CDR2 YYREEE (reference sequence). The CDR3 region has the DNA TGTGCCAGCAGCTTGTTGTGGTTGGGGCAGGGGCAAGAGACCCAGTACTTC. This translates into CASSLLWLGQGQETQYF. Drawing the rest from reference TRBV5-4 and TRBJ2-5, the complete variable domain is ETGVTQSPTHLIKTRGQQVTLRCSSQSGHNTVSWYQQALGQGPQFIFQYYREEENGRGNFPPRFSGLQFPNYSSELNVNALELDDSALYLCASSLLWLGQGQETQYFGPGTRLLVL.

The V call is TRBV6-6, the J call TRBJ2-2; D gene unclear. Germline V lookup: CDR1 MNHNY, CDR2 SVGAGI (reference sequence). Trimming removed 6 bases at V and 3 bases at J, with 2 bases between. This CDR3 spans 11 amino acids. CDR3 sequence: CASRHTGELFF. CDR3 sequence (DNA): TGTGCCAGCAGACACACCGGGGAGCTGTTTTTT.

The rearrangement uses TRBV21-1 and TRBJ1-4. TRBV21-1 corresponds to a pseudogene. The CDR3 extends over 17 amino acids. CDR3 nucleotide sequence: TGTGCCAGCAGCAAAGTGGGGGACCGACAGAAAGGTGAAAAACTGTTTTTT. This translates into CASSKVGDRQKGEKLFF.

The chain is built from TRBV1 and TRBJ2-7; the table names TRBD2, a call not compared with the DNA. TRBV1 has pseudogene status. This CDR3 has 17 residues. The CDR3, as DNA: TGCACCAGCAGCCAACCCGCCCCTAGCGAAAGCTCCTACGAGCAGTACTTC. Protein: CTSSQPAPSESSYEQYF.

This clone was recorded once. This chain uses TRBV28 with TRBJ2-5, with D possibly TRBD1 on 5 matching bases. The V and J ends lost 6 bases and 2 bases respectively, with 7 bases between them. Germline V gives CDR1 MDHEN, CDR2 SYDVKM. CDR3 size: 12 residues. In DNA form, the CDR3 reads TGTGCCAGCAGCTCAGGGCAAGAGACCCAGTACTTC. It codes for CASSSGQETQYF.

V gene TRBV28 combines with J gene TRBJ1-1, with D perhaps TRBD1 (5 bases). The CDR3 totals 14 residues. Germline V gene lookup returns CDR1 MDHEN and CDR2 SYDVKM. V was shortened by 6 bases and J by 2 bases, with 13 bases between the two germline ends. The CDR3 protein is CASSRPGTNTEAFF. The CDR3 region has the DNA TGTGCCAGCAGCCGTCCAGGGACCAACACTGAAGCTTTCTTT.

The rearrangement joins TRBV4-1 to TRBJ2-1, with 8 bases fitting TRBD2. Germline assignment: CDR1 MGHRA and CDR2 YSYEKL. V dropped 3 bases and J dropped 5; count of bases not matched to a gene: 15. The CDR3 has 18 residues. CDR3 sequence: CASSQPFLREGRDNEQFF. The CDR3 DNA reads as TGCGCCAGCAGCCAGCCATTTTTACGGGAGGGCCGGGACAATGAGCAGTTCTTC.

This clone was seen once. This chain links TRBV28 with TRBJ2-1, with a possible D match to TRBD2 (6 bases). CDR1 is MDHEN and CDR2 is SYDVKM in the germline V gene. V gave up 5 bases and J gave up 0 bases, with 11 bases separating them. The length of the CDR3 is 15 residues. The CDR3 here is CASSMLATSYNEQFF. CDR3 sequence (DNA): TGTGCCAGCAGTATGCTAGCGACCTCCTACAATGAGCAGTTCTTC.

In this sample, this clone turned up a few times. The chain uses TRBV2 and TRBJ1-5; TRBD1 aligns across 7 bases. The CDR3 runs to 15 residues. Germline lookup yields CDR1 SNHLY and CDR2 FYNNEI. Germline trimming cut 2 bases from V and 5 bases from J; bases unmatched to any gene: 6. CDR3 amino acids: CASSEFTGVDQPQHF. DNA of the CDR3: TGTGCCAGCAGTGAATTTACAGGGGTTGATCAGCCCCAGCATTTT.